This TCR beta chain was obtained from a study of cytomegalovirus exposure and HLA in healthy donors. Germline CDR1 reads SGDLS; CDR2 reads YYNGEE. The CDR3 runs to 14 residues. V was pared by 2 bases and J by 0 bases, with 8 bases between. Unrecorded immune exposures were likely, despite nominal health at sampling. The PCR made use of 60 Vbeta and 13 Jbeta primers. The method was immunoSEQ multiplex PCR; TCRdb's version includes in-frame clones alone and lacks a portion of them. The top ten clones hold about 5.9% of a sample with fewer than 180,000 clones, around 74% of them seen once. Sequencing used PBMCs. The receptor was isolated from a man aged 45-60 years in good health and CMV-seropositive. This sequence joins TRBV9 and TRBJ1-1; no firm D call. The chain's CDR3 is CASSVSSMNTEAFF. The CDR3 region has the DNA TGTGCCAGCAGCGTGAGTTCCATGAACACTGAAGCTTTCTTT.